A selection of T cell receptor beta chains follows, all from one sample in a study of blood T cell repertoires in COVID-19. TCRdb's table, derived via immunoSEQ multiplex PCR, lists solely in-frame clones and lacks some. In the table there are 200,000 or so clones, approximately 80% of which are singletons. The sample taken for sequencing was peripheral blood. These receptors were collected from an elderly woman with acute or convalescent COVID-19. Each CDR3 is given with its conserved first and last residue. Fields, in order: J gene, clone size, V gene, CDR3 protein. A row's size may be missing; if present it is once, few, many or a size class.

TRBJ1-3 . TRBV6-4 CASSRDYGSGNTIYF
TRBJ1-2 . TRBV29-1 CSVAETGNSGYTF
TRBJ2-7 . TRBV11-2 CASSFAGTGPREQYF
TRBJ2-1 . TRBV18 CASSPGTSVSTNEQFF
TRBJ2-2 . TRBV14 CASSRAGGNTGELFF
TRBJ2-1 . TRBV19 CASSIEGSGRKTYNEQFF
TRBJ1-2 . TRBV19 CASSLSTGTGDGYTF
TRBJ2-1 . TRBV9 CASSASSFPSYNEQFF
TRBJ1-4 . TRBV2 CATGGGTGEKLFF
TRBJ1-1 . TRBV4-3 CASSQDRDRYEAFF
TRBJ2-7 . TRBV28 CASSLEASSYEQYF
TRBJ2-5 . TRBV6-2/TRBV6-3 CASSSPAGGDQETQYF
TRBJ1-3 . TRBV9 CASSAQVLLSGNTIYF
TRBJ2-5 . TRBV10-3 CAISEGLADQETQYF
TRBJ1-2 . TRBV7-2 CASSLVGQDGYTF
TRBJ1-3 . TRBV10-3 CAISAGTGGDTIYF
TRBJ2-1 . TRBV30 CAWSVIPDYYNEQFF
TRBJ1-6 . TRBV9 CASSVEPDFVGSPLHF
TRBJ2-1 . TRBV5-1 CASSFSSGGPYNEQFF
TRBJ2-1 . TRBV10-3 CAMTSGGSRDEQFF
TRBJ2-4 . TRBV9 CASSGGQGIQYF
TRBJ1-1 . TRBV19 CASNLQGKNEAFF
TRBJ2-5 . TRBV7-2 CASSLISGVQETQYF
TRBJ2-7 once TRBV6-5 CATASSVRSYEQYF
TRBJ1-2 . TRBV6-2/TRBV6-3 CASSYSSPGTGVPYGYTF
TRBJ2-7 . TRBV19 CASSNPGVRYEQYF
TRBJ2-7 . TRBV6-2/TRBV6-3 CASSTTAGGSYEQYF
TRBJ2-2 . TRBV9 CASSVEGGFTGELFF
TRBJ2-7 . TRBV6-1 CASSEEGQGWREQYF
TRBJ2-7 few TRBV7-9 CASSPLAGVAYEQYF
TRBJ2-1 . TRBV11-2 CASSLAYEQFF
TRBJ2-7 . TRBV24-1 CATSDNGTGKRGEQYF
TRBJ1-2 . TRBV30 CAWSVASITANYGYTF
TRBJ2-7 . TRBV24-1 CATSEADRGDEQYF
TRBJ2-1 . TRBV7-3 CASSPQGPLTSGNEQFF
TRBJ2-7 medium-sized TRBV11-1 CASSPFEGGEQYF
TRBJ1-3 once TRBV27 CASSSGQTGNTIYF
TRBJ2-5 . TRBV4-2 CASSLLGGVRETQYF
TRBJ1-2 . TRBV5-5 CASSLPSYGYTF
TRBJ1-5 . TRBV6-6 CASSPDRASNQPQHF
TRBJ1-1 . TRBV6-2/TRBV6-3 CASSYSASSVRAFF
TRBJ1-1 . TRBV6-2/TRBV6-3 CASSDRQVLFTEAFF
TRBJ1-5 . TRBV30 CAWSDTPDTSSNQPQHF
TRBJ2-1 . TRBV7-3 CASSLNTYNEQFF
TRBJ2-7 . TRBV9 CASSWGLAGDEQYF
TRBJ1-6 . TRBV5-1 CASSSQGQGPSPLHF
TRBJ2-2 . TRBV19 CASSPGLADTGELFF
TRBJ2-3 few TRBV6-5 CAGGDNSADTQYF
TRBJ2-7 . TRBV6-6 CASSHGGLKITYEQYF
TRBJ1-3 . TRBV12-3/TRBV12-4 CASRSGVGNTIYF
TRBJ1-2 . TRBV7-9 CASSRPGLEGGYGYTF
TRBJ1-4 . TRBV11-1 CASSLDRGLSEKLFF
TRBJ1-2 . TRBV29-1 CSALSGTGESGYTF
TRBJ2-3 . TRBV6-6 CASSPLPGKGAGDTQYF
TRBJ2-7 . TRBV5-1 CASRTSETGPYEQYF
TRBJ2-3 . TRBV7-3 CASSPYGGLAGVTDTQYF
TRBJ1-2 once TRBV28 CASSLDRRGYTF